The 9 T cell receptor beta chains presented below share a single source sample, sequenced in a study of blood T cell repertoires in COVID-19. Using immunoSEQ multiplex PCR, the repertoire was profiled, and TCRdb retains in-frame clones only, with some absent. The sample records nearly 70,000 clones, roughly 85% being singletons. Sample: peripheral blood. All receptors come from a woman between 45 and 60 years old with COVID-19, enrolled during active disease.

This chain connects TRBV5-3 to TRBJ2-7; a possible D gene is TRBD2 (9 bases). TRBV5-3 has ORF status, its function being uncertain. The CDR3 runs to 20 residues. Trimming shortened V by 3 bases and J by 0 bases, and 28 bases separated the two germline ends. The CDR3 DNA follows: TGTGCCAGAAGCTCACAACCAACGGACAGGGATAGCGGGAGCTCCTACGAGCAGTACTTC. Protein: CARSSQPTDRDSGSSYEQYF.

The V and J genes are TRBV21-1 and TRBJ2-2; the D call of TRBD2 is as the table states it, not checked on the DNA. TRBV21-1 is deemed a pseudogene. The CDR3 runs to 17 residues. This chain's CDR3 is CASSNIAGFLNTGELFF. The CDR3 coding sequence is TGTGCCAGCAGCAATATAGCGGGATTTTTAAACACCGGGGAGCTGTTTTTT.

The table lists this clone with a few counts. CDR3 loop: CASSPQVTSGSYEQYF. The CDR3 DNA reads as TGTGCCAGCAGCCCCCAAGTGACTAGCGGTTCCTACGAGCAGTACTTC. The chain couples TRBV7-6 to TRBJ2-7; 9 bases line up with TRBD2. V dropped 5 bases and J dropped 1; count of bases not matched to a gene: 9. The CDR3 has 16 residues. CDR1 is SGHVS and CDR2 is FNYEAQ in the germline V gene.

DNA of the CDR3: TGTGCCAGCAGCTTAGGTGGGGGCCTCGGCAATGAGCAGTTCTTC. It yields the protein CASSLGGGLGNEQFF. V and J are TRBV7-6 and TRBJ2-1, with D tentatively TRBD1 (6 bases). V lost 1 base, J lost 6 bases, and 13 bases lay in between. The CDR3 spans 15 residues. CDR1 and CDR2 (germline): SGHVS, FNYEAQ.

This clone has only a few counts. J is TRBJ1-2 and V is TRBV28, with unresolved D. Germline loops: CDR1 MDHEN, CDR2 SYDVKM. With 6 bases removed from V and 8 bases from J, the gap between germline ends came to 10 bases. The CDR3 consists of 11 residues. The CDR3 is CASRTTRGYTF. Written as DNA, the CDR3 is TGTGCCAGCAGGACCACTAGGGGCTACACCTTC.

This clone has only one observation. The rearrangement joins TRBV10-1 to TRBJ2-1, with D perhaps TRBD2 (6 bases). Germline V gene sequence: CDR1 WNHNN, CDR2 SYGVQD (reference sequence). CDR3 length: 15 amino acids. V lost 0 bases and J 9 bases, leaving 15 bases between the germline ends. CDR3 sequence (DNA): TGCGCCAGCAGTGAGTCGGGGGGTCCTCGGTTTGAGCAGTTCTTC. It specifies CASSESGGPRFEQFF.

V is TRBV19 and J is TRBJ2-3; D perhaps matches TRBD2 (7 bases). Trimming took off 3 bases at V and 2 bases at J, with 12 bases between the two ends. The CDR3 sequence is 15 residues long. Germline values: CDR1 LNHDA, CDR2 SQIVND (reference sequence). CDR3 amino acids: CASSIGAGATDTQYF. DNA for the CDR3: TGTGCCAGTAGTATCGGGGCGGGGGCCACAGATACGCAGTATTTT.

The genes are TRBV30 and TRBJ2-1, with D perhaps matching TRBD2 (5 bases). V lost 0 bases and J 0 bases, leaving 6 bases between the germline ends. Germline loops: CDR1 GTSNPN, CDR2 SVGIG (reference sequence). The CDR3 is 14 amino acids. CDR3 nucleotide sequence: TGTGCCTGGAGTGTGGGGAGCTCCTACAATGAGCAGTTCTTC. It translates to CAWSVGSSYNEQFF.

The chain employs TRBV23-1 and TRBJ2-4; tentative D call: TRBD1 (6 bases). TRBV23-1 carries the ORF label, with uncertain function. V was cut by 0 bases and J by 3 bases, with 18 bases left in between. This CDR3 spans 18 amino acids. The CDR3 here is CASSQSAGEKIDKNIQYF. The CDR3 coding sequence is TGCGCCAGCAGTCAATCGGCAGGGGAGAAAATAGACAAAAACATTCAGTACTTC.